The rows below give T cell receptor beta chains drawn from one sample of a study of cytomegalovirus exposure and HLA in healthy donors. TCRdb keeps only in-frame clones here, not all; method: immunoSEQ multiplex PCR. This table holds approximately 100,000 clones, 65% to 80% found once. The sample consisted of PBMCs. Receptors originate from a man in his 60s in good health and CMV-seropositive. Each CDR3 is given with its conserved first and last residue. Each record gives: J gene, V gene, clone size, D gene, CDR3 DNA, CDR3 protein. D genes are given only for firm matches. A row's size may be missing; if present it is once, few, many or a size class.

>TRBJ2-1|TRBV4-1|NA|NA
TGCGCCAGCAGCCAAGTGGCCGAGTTGGCGGGGGCGGAAAGTGAGCAGTTCTTC
CASSQVAELAGAESEQFF
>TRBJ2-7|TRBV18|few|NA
TGTGCCAGCACAGGGTCCACCTACGAGCAGTACTTC
CASTGSTYEQYF
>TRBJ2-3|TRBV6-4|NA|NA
TGTGCCAGCAGTGACTCCAGTTTGGGGGGGCCCACAGATACGCAGTATTTT
CASSDSSLGGPTDTQYF
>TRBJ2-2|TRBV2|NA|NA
TGTGCCAGCAGTGAAGCGCAGGCAGGAGAGCTGTTTTTT
CASSEAQAGELFF
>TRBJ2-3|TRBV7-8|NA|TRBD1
TGTGCCAGCAGCATAAGGACAGGGCGCAGCACAGATACGCAGTATTTT
CASSIRTGRSTDTQYF
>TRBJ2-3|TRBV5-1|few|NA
TGCGCCAGCAGCTTGGATGACGAACTAGGATTGGCAGATACGCAGTATTTT
CASSLDDELGLADTQYF
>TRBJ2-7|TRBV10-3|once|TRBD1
TGTGCCATCAGTGATGGGACAGGTCCCCCGTCCTACGAGCAGTACTTC
CAISDGTGPPSYEQYF
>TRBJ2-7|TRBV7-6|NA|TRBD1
TGTGCCAGCAGCTTATACGGACAGGGGTTCTACGAGCAGTACTTC
CASSLYGQGFYEQYF
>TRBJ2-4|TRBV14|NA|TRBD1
TGTGCCAGCAGCCAAGATCCCTCCCAAGGGGGCTGGGGCAAAAACATTCAGTACTTC
CASSQDPSQGGWGKNIQYF
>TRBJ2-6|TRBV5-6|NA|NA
TGTGCCAGCAATGGGGCAGGGGAAGACTCTGGGGCCAACGTCCTGACTTTC
CASNGAGEDSGANVLTF
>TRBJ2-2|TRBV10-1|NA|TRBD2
TGCGCCAGCAGCCCCGGACTAGCGGGGGGGCCGGGCACCGGGGAGCTGTTTTTT
CASSPGLAGGPGTGELFF
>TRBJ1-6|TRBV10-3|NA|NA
TGTGCCATCAGTGAGTCCCTTTCACCCCTCCACTTT
CAISESLSPLHF
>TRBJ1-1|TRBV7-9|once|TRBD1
TGTGCCAGCAGCGCCTACGGACAGGGGGCGAACACTGAAGCTTTCTTT
CASSAYGQGANTEAFF
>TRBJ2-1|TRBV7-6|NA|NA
TGTGCCAGCAGCTTAGATCCGGTGCTAGCGCGGGGCAATGAGCAGTTCTTC
CASSLDPVLARGNEQFF
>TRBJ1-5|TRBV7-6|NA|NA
TGTGCCAGCAGCTTAGAACAGGGAATGGGTCAGCCCCAGCATTTT
CASSLEQGMGQPQHF
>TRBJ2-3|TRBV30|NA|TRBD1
TGTGCCTGGAGCCCCGGGACAGGGGTCTTTAAAGCTAGCACAGATACGCAGTATTTT
CAWSPGTGVFKASTDTQYF
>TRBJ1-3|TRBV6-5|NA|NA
TGTGCCAGCAGACCCCAGGGCTATGGAAACACCATATATTTT
CASRPQGYGNTIYF
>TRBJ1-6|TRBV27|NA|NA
TGTGCCAGCAGTCCCGGGATATATAATTCACCCCTCCACTTT
CASSPGIYNSPLHF
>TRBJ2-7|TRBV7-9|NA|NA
TGTGCCAGCAGCAAGACAGATGTTGTGCAGTACTTC
CASSKTDVVQYF
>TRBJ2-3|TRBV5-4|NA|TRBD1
TGTGCCAGCAGCTTGGACAGGGGAGCGACAGATACGCAGTATTTT
CASSLDRGATDTQYF
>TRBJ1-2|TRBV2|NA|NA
TGTGCCAGCACCCAACAGGGCCAAGGCTATGGCTACACCTTC
CASTQQGQGYGYTF
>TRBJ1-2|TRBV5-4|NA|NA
TGTGCCAGCAGCTTGGTTCCCTACCGCAAAGGCTACACCTTC
CASSLVPYRKGYTF
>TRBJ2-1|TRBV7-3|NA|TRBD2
TGTGCCAGCAGCTCACTTCCTCGGACTAGCGGGGGTAATGAGCAGTTCTTC
CASSSLPRTSGGNEQFF
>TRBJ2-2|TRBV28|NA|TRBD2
TGTGCCAGCAGTGTACGACTAGCTCGTACCGGGGAGCTGTTTTTT
CASSVRLARTGELFF
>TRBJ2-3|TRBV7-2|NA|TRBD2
TGTGCCAGCAGCTTAGGGCTTGGGCGGGGGGGCCTTGATACGCAGTATTTT
CASSLGLGRGGLDTQYF
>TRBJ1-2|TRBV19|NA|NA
TGTGCCAGTAGTATTTGGCTCGGAGCTAACTATGGCTACACCTTC
CASSIWLGANYGYTF
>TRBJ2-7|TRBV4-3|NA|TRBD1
TGCGCCAGCAGCCAAGGACAGGGCTCGACCTACGAGCAGTACTTC
CASSQGQGSTYEQYF
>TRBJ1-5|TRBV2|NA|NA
TGTGCCAGCAGTGATGGGACTGGGGGCAATCAGCCCCAGCATTTT
CASSDGTGGNQPQHF
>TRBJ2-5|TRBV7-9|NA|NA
TGTTCCAGCAGCCCCAGGGTATCGACCCAGTACTTC
CSSSPRVSTQYF
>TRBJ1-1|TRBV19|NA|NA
TGTGCCAGTAGTATAGATGTCGTGAACACTGAAGCTTTCTTT
CASSIDVVNTEAFF
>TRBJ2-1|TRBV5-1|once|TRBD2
TGCGCCAGCAGCCCCGAGGAGCGGGGATACAATGAGCAGTTCTTC
CASSPEERGYNEQFF
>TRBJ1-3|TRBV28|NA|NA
TGTGCCAGCAGTCCTCCAGGGAACGGGGGAAACACCATATATTTT
CASSPPGNGGNTIYF
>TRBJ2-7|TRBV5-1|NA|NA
TGCGCCAGCAGCACCCAGACAGGTACCTACGAGCAGTACTTC
CASSTQTGTYEQYF
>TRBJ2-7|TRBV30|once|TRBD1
TGTGCCTGGAGTACAGGGGAGCGTGGCGAGCAGTACTTC
CAWSTGERGEQYF
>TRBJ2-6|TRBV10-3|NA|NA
TGTGCCATCAGTGAACGTGGGGGCGCTGGGGCCAACGTCCTGACTTTC
CAISERGGAGANVLTF
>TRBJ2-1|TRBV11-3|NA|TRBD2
TGTGCCAGCAGCTTAGTGGGTAGCGGGGGCAACAATGAGCAGTTCTTC
CASSLVGSGGNNEQFF
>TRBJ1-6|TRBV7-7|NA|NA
TGTGCTAGCAGCTTGGACAGAAATTCACCCCTCCACTTT
CASSLDRNSPLHF
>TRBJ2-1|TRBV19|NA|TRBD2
TGTGCCAGTAAGCCGGGACTAGCTTTCGATGAGCAGTTCTTC
CASKPGLAFDEQFF
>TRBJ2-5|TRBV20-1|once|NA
TGCAGTGCTGCCCAAGAGGCCCAGTACTTC
CSAAQEAQYF
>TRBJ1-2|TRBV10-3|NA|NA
TGTGCCATCAGTGACCCCGGGGAGGGAACAGATGGCTACACCTTC
CAISDPGEGTDGYTF
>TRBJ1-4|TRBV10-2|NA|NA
TGCGCCAGCAGTGAGCGACAGCTCCTTAATGAAAAACTGTTTTTT
CASSERQLLNEKLFF
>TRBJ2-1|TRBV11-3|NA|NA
TGTGCCAGCAGCCAGATGAACAATGAGCAGTTCTTC
CASSQMNNEQFF